The rows below give T cell receptor beta chains drawn from one sample of a study of blood T cell repertoires in COVID-19. This table comes from immunoSEQ multiplex PCR, and its TCRdb copy is limited to in-frame clones, with some not included. The sample consists of about 280,000 clones, roughly 89% of them appearing once. Sequencing input: peripheral blood. All receptors come from a man aged 45-65 years with acute or convalescent COVID-19. Both conserved end residues are part of each CDR3. A D gene is named only where the DNA matches it firmly. The size entry is marked missing in some rows and otherwise reads once, few, many or a size class.

j_call: TRBJ2-2; d_call: TRBD2; cdr3_length: 14; v_call: TRBV29-1; clone_size: NA; cdr3_nt: TGCAGCGCCGGACTAGCGGCGAACACCGGGGAGCTGTTTTTT; cdr3_aa: CSAGLAANTGELFF
j_call: TRBJ2-2; d_call: NA; cdr3_length: 14; v_call: TRBV11-2; clone_size: NA; cdr3_nt: TGTGCCAGCAGCTTCCAGGGAAACACCGGGGAGCTGTTTTTT; cdr3_aa: CASSFQGNTGELFF
j_call: TRBJ1-2; d_call: NA; cdr3_length: 13; v_call: TRBV5-1; clone_size: once; cdr3_nt: TGCGCCAGCAGCTTGGGTGGGGACAATGGCTACACCTTC; cdr3_aa: CASSLGGDNGYTF
j_call: TRBJ2-7; d_call: NA; cdr3_length: 16; v_call: TRBV3-1/TRBV3-2; clone_size: NA; cdr3_nt: TGTGCCAGCAGCCGCCGAAAGACAGGTCTCTCCTACGAGCAGTACTTC; cdr3_aa: CASSRRKTGLSYEQYF
j_call: TRBJ1-2; d_call: TRBD1; cdr3_length: 15; v_call: TRBV7-9; clone_size: NA; cdr3_nt: TGTGCCAGCAGCCAAATAAGGGGGCAGGTCGAGGGCTACACCTTC; cdr3_aa: CASSQIRGQVEGYTF
j_call: TRBJ1-4; d_call: TRBD1; cdr3_length: 16; v_call: TRBV6-6; clone_size: NA; cdr3_nt: TGTGCCAGCAGTTACTCGAGAGGGACAGGGGATGAAAAACTGTTTTTT; cdr3_aa: CASSYSRGTGDEKLFF
j_call: TRBJ2-1; d_call: TRBD1; cdr3_length: 15; v_call: TRBV9; clone_size: many; cdr3_nt: TGTGCCAGCAGCGTTGGACAGGGGGTCTACAATGAGCAGTTCTTC; cdr3_aa: CASSVGQGVYNEQFF
j_call: TRBJ1-5; d_call: NA; cdr3_length: 14; v_call: TRBV23-1; clone_size: NA; cdr3_nt: TGCGCCAGCAGTCAACAGGGTGAGAGGCAGCCCCAGCATTTT; cdr3_aa: CASSQQGERQPQHF
j_call: TRBJ1-6; d_call: NA; cdr3_length: 15; v_call: TRBV4-1; clone_size: NA; cdr3_nt: TGCGCCAGCAGCCAAGAGTGGACAGCCCATTCACCCCTCCACTTT; cdr3_aa: CASSQEWTAHSPLHF
j_call: TRBJ1-3; d_call: NA; cdr3_length: 14; v_call: TRBV18; clone_size: NA; cdr3_nt: TGTGCCAGCTCACAGCAGGGGTCTGGAAACACCATATATTTT; cdr3_aa: CASSQQGSGNTIYF
j_call: TRBJ2-5; d_call: NA; cdr3_length: 16; v_call: TRBV2; clone_size: NA; cdr3_nt: TGTGCCAGCAGTGTGGAAACTCCTCCCGCGGCAGAGACCCAGTACTTC; cdr3_aa: CASSVETPPAAETQYF
j_call: TRBJ2-7; d_call: TRBD2; cdr3_length: 17; v_call: TRBV7-9; clone_size: NA; cdr3_nt: TGTGCCAGCAGCGCCCGAGGGGCGGGGGGTTCTTCCTACGAGCAGTACTTC; cdr3_aa: CASSARGAGGSSYEQYF
j_call: TRBJ2-3; d_call: NA; cdr3_length: 16; v_call: TRBV10-1; clone_size: NA; cdr3_nt: TGCGCCAGCAGTGAGTCACCGGTCCAAAGCACAGATACGCAGTATTTT; cdr3_aa: CASSESPVQSTDTQYF
j_call: TRBJ2-7; d_call: NA; cdr3_length: 14; v_call: TRBV19; clone_size: NA; cdr3_nt: TGTGCCAGTAGTGGTCGGGGGACCGACTACGAGCAGTACTTC; cdr3_aa: CASSGRGTDYEQYF
j_call: TRBJ1-4; d_call: NA; cdr3_length: 15; v_call: TRBV7-9; clone_size: NA; cdr3_nt: TGTGCCAGCAGCTTAGTACAGGAGTATAATGAAAAACTGTTTTTT; cdr3_aa: CASSLVQEYNEKLFF
j_call: TRBJ2-4; d_call: TRBD1; cdr3_length: 15; v_call: TRBV6-1; clone_size: few; cdr3_nt: TGTGCCAGCAGTGAACAACAGGGGTCCAAAAACATTCAGTACTTC; cdr3_aa: CASSEQQGSKNIQYF
j_call: TRBJ1-1; d_call: NA; cdr3_length: 17; v_call: TRBV15; clone_size: NA; cdr3_nt: TGTGCCACCAGCAGAGATCAAGGGGTAGCGGGGAACACTGAAGCTTTCTTT; cdr3_aa: CATSRDQGVAGNTEAFF